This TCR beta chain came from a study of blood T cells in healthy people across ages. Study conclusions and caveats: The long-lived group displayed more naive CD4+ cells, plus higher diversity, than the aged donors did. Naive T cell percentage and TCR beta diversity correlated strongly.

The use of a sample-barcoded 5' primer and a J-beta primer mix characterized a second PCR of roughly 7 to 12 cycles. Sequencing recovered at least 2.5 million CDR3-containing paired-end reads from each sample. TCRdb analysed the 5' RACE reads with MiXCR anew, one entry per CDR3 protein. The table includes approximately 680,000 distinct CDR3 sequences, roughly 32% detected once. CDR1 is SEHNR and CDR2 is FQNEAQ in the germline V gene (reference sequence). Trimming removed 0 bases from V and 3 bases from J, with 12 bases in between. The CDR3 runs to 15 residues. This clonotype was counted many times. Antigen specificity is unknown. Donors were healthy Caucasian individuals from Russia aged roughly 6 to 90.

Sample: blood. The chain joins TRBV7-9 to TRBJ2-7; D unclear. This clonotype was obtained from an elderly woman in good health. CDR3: CASSLATSILYEQYF. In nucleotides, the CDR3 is TGTGCCAGCAGCTTAGCGACCTCAATTCTCTACGAGCAGTACTTC.